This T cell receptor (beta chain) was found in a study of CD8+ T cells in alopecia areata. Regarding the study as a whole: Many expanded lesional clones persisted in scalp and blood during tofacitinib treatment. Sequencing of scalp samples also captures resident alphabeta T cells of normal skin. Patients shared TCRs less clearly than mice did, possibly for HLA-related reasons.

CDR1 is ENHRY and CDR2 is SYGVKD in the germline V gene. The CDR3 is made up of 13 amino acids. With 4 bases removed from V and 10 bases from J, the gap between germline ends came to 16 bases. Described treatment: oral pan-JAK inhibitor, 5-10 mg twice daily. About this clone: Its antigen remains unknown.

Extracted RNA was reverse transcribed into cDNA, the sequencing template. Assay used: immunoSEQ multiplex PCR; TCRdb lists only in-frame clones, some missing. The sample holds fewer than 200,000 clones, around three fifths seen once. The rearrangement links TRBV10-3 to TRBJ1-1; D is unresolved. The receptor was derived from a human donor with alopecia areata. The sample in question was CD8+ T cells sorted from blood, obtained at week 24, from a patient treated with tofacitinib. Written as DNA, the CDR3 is TGTGCCATCAGTGCAGACGGGCCGCTTGGAGCTTTCTTT. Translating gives CAISADGPLGAFF.